This T cell receptor beta chain was obtained from a study of radiotherapy plus CTLA-4 blockade in lung cancer. Study-level background: Disease control was present in roughly a third of patients, and objective responses in 15% to 20%.

General observations from the study: An expansion of tumor-derived TCR clones occurred in blood after radiotherapy plus ipilimumab.

About this clone: Its antigen is not known.

The repertoire was sequenced with immunoSEQ multiplex PCR; TCRdb's copy has only in-frame clones and lacks some. The table lists about 80,000 clones, approximately 83% of them singletons. In chemo-refractory metastatic non-small-cell lung cancer, patients got ipilimumab CTLA-4 blockade together with focal radiation. The receptor was isolated from a human donor with non-small cell lung cancer who had a partial response to radiotherapy plus ipilimumab. The sample consisted of peripheral blood, taken from a patient treated with radiotherapy plus ipilimumab.

CDR3 sequence: CSVETPRANYGYTF. The CDR3 DNA sequence: TGCAGCGTTGAAACGCCCCGGGCTAACTATGGCTACACCTTC. The chain links TRBV29-1 to TRBJ1-2; D remains ambiguous. Germline lookup yields CDR1 SQVTM and CDR2 ANQGSEA. This CDR3 region has 14 residues. V was pared by 2 bases and J by 0 bases, with 10 bases between.